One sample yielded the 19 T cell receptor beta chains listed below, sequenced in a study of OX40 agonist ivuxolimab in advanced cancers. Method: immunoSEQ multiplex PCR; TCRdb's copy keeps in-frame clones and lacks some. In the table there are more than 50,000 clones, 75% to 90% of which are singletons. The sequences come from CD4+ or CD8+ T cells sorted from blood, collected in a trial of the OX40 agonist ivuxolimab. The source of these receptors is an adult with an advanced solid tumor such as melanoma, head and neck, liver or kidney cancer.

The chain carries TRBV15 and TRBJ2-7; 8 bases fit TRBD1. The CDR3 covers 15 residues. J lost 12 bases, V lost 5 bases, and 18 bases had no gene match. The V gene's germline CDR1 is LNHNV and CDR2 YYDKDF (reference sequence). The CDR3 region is CATSGGQGGSAGRYF. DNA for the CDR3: TGTGCCACCAGCGGCGGACAGGGTGGTTCAGCTGGGCGGTACTTC.

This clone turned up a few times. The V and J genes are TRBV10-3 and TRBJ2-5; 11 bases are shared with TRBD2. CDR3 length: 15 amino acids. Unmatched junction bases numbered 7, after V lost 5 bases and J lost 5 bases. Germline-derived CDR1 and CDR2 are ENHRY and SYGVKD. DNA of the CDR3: TGTGCCATCAGTCCGCTAGCGGGGGGCGGGGAGACCCAGTACTTC. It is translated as CAISPLAGGGETQYF.

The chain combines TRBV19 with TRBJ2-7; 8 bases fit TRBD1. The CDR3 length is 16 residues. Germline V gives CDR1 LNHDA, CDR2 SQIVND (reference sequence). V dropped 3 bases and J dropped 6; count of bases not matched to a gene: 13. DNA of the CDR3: TGTGCCAGTAGTATCCGCTCTGGTCAGGGGGCGGTCGAGCAGTACTTC. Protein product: CASSIRSGQGAVEQYF.

CDR3 DNA: TGTGCCAGTAGCGAGAGACAGAGAAATGAAAAACTGTTTTTT. Protein product: CASSERQRNEKLFF. The V gene is TRBV19, the J gene TRBJ1-4; tentative D call: TRBD1 (5 bases). Germline CDR1 reads LNHDA; CDR2 reads SQIVND (reference sequence). V was pared by 6 bases and J by 5 bases, with 13 bases between. This CDR3 contains 14 residues.

CDR3 in amino acids: CASSLDLGSGANVLTF. The CDR3 nucleotides are TGTGCCAGCAGCTTAGATCTCGGCTCTGGGGCCAACGTCCTGACTTTC. The chain carries TRBV11-3 and TRBJ2-6; D gene ambiguous. CDR1 is SGHNT and CDR2 is YENEEA in the germline V gene. CDR3 length equals 16 residues. Between the trimmed V and J ends, which lost 0 bases and 0 bases, there was a span of 6 bases.

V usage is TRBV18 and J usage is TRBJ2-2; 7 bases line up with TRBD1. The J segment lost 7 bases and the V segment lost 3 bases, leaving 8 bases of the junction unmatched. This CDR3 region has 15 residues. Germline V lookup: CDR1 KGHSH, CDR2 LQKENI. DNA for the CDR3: TGTGCCAGCTCACCTTCCGGGACAGAGGGCGGGGAGCTGTTTTTT. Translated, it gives CASSPSGTEGGELFF.

The CDR3 DNA sequence: TGTGCCAGCACCAAATCGGGGGATATCGGTGGCTACACCTTC. Protein sequence: CASTKSGDIGGYTF. The chain links TRBV21-1 to TRBJ1-2. TRBV21-1 is a documented pseudogene. CDR3 length: 14 residues.

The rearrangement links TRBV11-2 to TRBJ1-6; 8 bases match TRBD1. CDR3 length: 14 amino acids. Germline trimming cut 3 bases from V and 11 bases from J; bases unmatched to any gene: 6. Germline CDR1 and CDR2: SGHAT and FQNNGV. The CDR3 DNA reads TGTGCCAGCAGCTTCGGACAGGGTCTGGCACCCCTCCACTTT. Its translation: CASSFGQGLAPLHF.

CDR3 sequence: CASSQGVPGYQETQYF. The DNA of the CDR3 is TGTGCCAGCAGCCAAGGTGTTCCGGGGTACCAAGAGACCCAGTACTTC. The chain has TRBV4-2 and TRBJ2-5, with D maybe TRBD2 (5 bases). CDR1 LGHNA and CDR2 YNFKEQ come from the germline V gene. This CDR3 has 16 amino acids. The ends were cut back, 1 base at V and 0 bases at J, with 12 bases in the middle.

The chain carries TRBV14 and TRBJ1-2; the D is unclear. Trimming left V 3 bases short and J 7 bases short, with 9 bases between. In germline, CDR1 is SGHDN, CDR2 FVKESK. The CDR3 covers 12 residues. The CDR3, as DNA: TGTGCCAGCAGCCATCGGGAGCGTGGCTACACCTTC. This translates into CASSHRERGYTF.

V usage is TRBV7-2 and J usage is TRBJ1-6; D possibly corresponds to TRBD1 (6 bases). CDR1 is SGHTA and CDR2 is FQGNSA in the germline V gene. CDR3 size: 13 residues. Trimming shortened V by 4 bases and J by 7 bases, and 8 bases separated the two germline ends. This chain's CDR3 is CASSSGANSPLHF. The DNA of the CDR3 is TGTGCCAGCAGCTCAGGGGCCAATTCACCCCTCCACTTT.

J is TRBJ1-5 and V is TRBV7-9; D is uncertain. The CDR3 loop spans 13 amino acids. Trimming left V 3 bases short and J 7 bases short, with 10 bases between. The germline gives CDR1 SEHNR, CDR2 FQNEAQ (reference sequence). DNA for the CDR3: TGTGCCAGCAGCTTTTCAGGAGACCAGCCCCAGCATTTT. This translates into CASSFSGDQPQHF. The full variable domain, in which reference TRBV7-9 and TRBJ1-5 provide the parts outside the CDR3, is DTGVSQNPRHKITKRGQNVTFRCDPISEHNRLYWYRQTLGQGPEFLTYFQNEAQLEKSRLLSDRFSAERPKGSFSTLEIQRTEQGDSAMYLCASSFSGDQPQHFGDGTRLSIL.

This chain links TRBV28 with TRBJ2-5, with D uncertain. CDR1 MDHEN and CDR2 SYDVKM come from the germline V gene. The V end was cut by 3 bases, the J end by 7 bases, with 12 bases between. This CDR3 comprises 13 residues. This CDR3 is CASSFPPTGTQYF. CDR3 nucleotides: TGTGCCAGCAGTTTCCCCCCAACTGGGACCCAGTACTTC.

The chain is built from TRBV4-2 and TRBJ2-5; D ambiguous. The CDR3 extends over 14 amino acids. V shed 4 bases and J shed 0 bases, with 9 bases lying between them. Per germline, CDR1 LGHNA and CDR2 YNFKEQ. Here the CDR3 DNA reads TGTGCCAGCAGCCTTTCCAGCAACCAAGAGACCCAGTACTTC. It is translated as CASSLSSNQETQYF.

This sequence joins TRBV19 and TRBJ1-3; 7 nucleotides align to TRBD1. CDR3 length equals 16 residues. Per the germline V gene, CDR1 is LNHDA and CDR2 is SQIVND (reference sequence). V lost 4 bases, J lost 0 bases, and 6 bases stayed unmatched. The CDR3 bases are TGTGCCAGTAGTACCCGGGACAGCTCCTCTGGAAACACCATATATTTT. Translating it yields CASSTRDSSSGNTIYF.

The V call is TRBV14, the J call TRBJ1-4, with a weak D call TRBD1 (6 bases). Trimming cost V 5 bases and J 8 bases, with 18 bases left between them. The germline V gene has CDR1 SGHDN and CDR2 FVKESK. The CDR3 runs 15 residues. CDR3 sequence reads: CASSGRQEVNEKLFF. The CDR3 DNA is TGTGCCAGCAGCGGCCGACAGGAGGTGAACGAAAAACTGTTTTTT.

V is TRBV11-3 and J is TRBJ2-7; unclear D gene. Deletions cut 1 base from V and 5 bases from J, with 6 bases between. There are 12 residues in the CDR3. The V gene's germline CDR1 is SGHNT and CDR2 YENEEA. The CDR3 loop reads CASSLASNEQYF. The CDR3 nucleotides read TGTGCCAGCAGCTTAGCCAGCAACGAGCAGTACTTC.

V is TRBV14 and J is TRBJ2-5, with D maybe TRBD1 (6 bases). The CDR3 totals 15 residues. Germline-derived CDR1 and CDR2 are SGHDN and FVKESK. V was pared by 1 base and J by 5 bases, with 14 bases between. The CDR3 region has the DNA TGTGCCAGCAGCCAAGTACAGGGTATAGGGGAGACCCAGTACTTC. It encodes CASSQVQGIGETQYF.

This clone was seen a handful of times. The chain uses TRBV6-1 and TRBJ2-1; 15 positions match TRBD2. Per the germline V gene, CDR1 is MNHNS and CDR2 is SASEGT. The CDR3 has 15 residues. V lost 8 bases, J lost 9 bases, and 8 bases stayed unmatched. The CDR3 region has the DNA TGTGCCAGCGCCCCCGGGACTAGCGGGGGGCCTGAGCAGTTCTTC. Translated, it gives CASAPGTSGGPEQFF.